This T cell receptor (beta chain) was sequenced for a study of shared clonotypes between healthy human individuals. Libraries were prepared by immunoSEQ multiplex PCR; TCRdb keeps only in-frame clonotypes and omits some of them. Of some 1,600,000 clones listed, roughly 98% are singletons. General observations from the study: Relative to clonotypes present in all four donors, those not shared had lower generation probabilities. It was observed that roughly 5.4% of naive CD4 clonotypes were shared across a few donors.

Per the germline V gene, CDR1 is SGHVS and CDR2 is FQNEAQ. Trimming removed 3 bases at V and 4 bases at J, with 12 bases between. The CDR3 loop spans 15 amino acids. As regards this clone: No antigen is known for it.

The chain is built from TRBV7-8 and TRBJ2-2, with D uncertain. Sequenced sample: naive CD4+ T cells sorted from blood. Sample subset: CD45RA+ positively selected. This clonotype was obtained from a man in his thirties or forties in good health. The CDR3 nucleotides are TGTGCCAGCAGCTTCGGGCCTTCGATCACCGGGGAGCTGTTTTTT. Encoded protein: CASSFGPSITGELFF.